This TCR beta chain emerged from a study of CD8 T cells in ankylosing spondylitis. As regards this clonotype: Its antigen is undetermined.

This CDR3 has 14 residues. V dropped 3 bases and J dropped 10 bases, with 16 bases sitting between them. Germline V gene data show CDR1 as SGHTA and CDR2 as FQGTGA. Quantitative 5'-RACE with molecular barcodes generated TCR beta libraries. TCRdb used MiXCR to reprocess the 5' RACE reads, holding one entry per CDR3 protein. This table holds around 430,000 distinct CDR3 sequences, 17% found once. Study-level results: The authors reported significant enrichment of disease-linked clones in matched ankylosing spondylitis synovial fluid. In ankylosing spondylitis blood, a motif of eight highly homologous TCR beta variants appeared characteristic.

The rearrangement links TRBV7-3 to TRBJ2-1; D possibly corresponds to TRBD2 (6 bases). Source material: blood, either unsorted or a sorted T cell fraction (not recorded which). The TCR sequence derives from a male donor with ankylosing spondylitis. CDR3 in DNA: TGTGCCAGCAGCTTGACTAGTCTTGAGAAGGAGCAGTTCTTC. Translated: CASSLTSLEKEQFF.